The clone carrying this TCR beta chain was found a few times. Used for diagnoses were clinical symptoms, serum thyroxine and TRAb, thyroid ultrasound and orbital computed tomography. The sample originates from a study of T cells in Graves' hyperthyroidism and ophthalmopathy. It was RNA transcripts that yielded the amplified TCR beta CDR3 regions. HTBI primers were the set used in a first-round RT-PCR of the TCR CDR3. A single record per CDR3 protein comes from TCRdb applying MiXCR to the multiplex PCR reads. This sample has 450,000 to 550,000 distinct CDR3 sequences; approximately 25% occur once, and the top ten carry over 9%. The germline V gene encodes CDR1 SQVTM and CDR2 ANQGSEA. The CDR3 is 13 amino acids. V lost 3 bases and J 6 bases, leaving 14 bases between the germline ends.

The sequencing input was blood. This chain links TRBV29-1 with TRBJ2-5; possible D gene TRBD2, 6 bases. This TCR derives from a woman aged 30 to 39 with Graves' ophthalmopathy. The CDR3 is CSVDGRGIQTQYF. DNA for the CDR3: TGCAGCGTTGACGGGCGGGGTATACAGACCCAGTACTTC.